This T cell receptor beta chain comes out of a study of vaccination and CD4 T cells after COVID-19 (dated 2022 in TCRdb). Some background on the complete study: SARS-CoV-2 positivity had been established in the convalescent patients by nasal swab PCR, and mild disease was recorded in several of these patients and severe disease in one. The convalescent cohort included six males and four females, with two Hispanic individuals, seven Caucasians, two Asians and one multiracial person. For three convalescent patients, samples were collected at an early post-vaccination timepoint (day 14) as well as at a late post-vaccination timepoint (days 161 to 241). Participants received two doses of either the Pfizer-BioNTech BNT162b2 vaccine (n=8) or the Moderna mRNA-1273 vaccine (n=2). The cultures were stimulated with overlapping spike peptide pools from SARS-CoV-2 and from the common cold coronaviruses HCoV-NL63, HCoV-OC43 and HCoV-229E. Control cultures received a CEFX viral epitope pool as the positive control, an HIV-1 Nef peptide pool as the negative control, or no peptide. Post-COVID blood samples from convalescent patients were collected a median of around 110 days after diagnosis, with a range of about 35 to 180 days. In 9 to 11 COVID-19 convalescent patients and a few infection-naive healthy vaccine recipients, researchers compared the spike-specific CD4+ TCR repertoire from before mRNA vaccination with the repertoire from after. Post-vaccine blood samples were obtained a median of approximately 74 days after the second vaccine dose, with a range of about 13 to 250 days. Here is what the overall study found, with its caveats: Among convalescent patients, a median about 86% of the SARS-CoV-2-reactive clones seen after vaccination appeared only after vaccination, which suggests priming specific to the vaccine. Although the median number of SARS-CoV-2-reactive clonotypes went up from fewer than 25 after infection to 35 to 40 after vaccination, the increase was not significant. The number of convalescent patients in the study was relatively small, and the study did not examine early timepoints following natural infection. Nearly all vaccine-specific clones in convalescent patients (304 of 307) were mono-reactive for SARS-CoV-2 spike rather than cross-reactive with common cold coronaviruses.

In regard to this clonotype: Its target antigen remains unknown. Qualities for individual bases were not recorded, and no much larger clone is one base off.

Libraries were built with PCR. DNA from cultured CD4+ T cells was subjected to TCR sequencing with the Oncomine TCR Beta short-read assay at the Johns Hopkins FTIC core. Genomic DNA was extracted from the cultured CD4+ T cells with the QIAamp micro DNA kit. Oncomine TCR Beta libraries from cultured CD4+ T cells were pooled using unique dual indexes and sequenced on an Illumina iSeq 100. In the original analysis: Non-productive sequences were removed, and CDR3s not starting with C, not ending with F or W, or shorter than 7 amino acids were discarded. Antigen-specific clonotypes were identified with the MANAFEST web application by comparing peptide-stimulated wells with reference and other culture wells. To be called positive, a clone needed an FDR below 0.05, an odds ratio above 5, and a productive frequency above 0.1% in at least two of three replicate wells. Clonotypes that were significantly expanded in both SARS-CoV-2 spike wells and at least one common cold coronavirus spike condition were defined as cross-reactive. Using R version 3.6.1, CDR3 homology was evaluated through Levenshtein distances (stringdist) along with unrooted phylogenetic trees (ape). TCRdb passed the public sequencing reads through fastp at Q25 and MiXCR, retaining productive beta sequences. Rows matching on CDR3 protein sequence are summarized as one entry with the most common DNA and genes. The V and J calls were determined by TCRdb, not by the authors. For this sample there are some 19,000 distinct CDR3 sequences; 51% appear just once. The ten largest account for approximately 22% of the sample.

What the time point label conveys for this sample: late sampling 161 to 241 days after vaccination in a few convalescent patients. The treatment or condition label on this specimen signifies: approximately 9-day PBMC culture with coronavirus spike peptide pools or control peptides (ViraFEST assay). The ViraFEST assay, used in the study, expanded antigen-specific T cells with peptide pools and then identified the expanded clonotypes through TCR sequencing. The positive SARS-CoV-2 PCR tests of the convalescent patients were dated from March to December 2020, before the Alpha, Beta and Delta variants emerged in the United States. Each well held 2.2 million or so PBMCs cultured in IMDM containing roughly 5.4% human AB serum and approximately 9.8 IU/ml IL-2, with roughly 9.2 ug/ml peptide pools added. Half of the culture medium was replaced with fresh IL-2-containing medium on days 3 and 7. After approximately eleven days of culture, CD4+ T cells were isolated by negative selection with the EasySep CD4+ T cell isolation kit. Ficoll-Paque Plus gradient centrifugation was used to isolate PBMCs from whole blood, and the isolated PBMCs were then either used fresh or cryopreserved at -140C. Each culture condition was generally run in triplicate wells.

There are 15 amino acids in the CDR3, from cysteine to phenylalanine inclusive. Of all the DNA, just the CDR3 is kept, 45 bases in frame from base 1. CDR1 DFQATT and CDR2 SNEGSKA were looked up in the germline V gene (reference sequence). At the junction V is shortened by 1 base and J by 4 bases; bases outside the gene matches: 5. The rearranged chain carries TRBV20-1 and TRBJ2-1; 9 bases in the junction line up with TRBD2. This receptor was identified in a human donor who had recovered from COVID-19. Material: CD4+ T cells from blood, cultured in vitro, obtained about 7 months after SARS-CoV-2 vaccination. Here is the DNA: TGCAGTGCTAGAGGGGGCGGGAGGGCGTACAATGAGCAGTTCTTC. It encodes CSARGGGRAYNEQFF.